This T cell receptor beta chain was recovered during a study of vaccination effects on CD4 cells after COVID-19. Comment on this clone: Its antigen is not identified.

The V end was cut by 0 bases, the J end by 2 bases, with 3 bases between. Germline V gives CDR1 SGHRS, CDR2 YFSETQ. The length of the CDR3 is 13 residues. Assay used: immunoSEQ multiplex PCR; TCRdb lists only in-frame clones, some missing. Here the sample spans roughly 52,000 clones, 55% to 75% being singletons. Sequencing was preceded by expansion of antigen-specific CD4+ T cells with viral peptide pools in the ViraFEST assay. It was after approximately 11 days of culture that CD4+ T cells were isolated. Nobody among the vaccine recipients had prior SARS-CoV-2 infection (nucleocapsid antibodies were negative). At days 3 and 7, half of the medium was exchanged for IL-2 medium.

The chain couples TRBV5-1 to TRBJ2-1; D is undetermined. Sequencing was performed on CD4+ T cells from PBMCs cultured with SARS-CoV-2 spike peptides, taken before COVID-19 vaccination. The clonotype was recovered from a human donor who received a COVID-19 vaccine. The CDR3 sequence is CASSLGPYNEQFF. In nucleotides, the CDR3 is TGCGCCAGCAGCTTGGGCCCCTACAATGAGCAGTTCTTC.